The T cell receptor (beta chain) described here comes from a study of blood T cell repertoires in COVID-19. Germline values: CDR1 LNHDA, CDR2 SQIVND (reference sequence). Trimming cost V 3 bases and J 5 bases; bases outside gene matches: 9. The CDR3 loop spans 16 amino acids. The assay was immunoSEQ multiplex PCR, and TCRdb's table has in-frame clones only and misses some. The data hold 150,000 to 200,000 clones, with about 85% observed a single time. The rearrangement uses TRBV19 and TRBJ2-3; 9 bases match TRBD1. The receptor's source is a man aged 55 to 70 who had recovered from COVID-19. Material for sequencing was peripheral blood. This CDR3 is CASSISSQGAKDTQYF. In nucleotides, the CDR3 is TGTGCCAGTAGTATCTCCTCACAGGGGGCCAAAGATACGCAGTATTTT.